One and the same sample provided the 27 T cell receptor beta chains below, sequenced in a study of control samples from healthy donors and cancer patients. The protocol was immunoSEQ multiplex PCR, while the TCRdb copy is restricted to in-frame clones and leaves out a portion. The sample carries around 110,000 clones, 88% recorded once. Source material: blood. These TCRs come from a woman in her 70s in good health.

This chain joins TRBV10-2 and TRBJ2-7; D is undetermined. The CDR3 totals 13 residues. Germline V CDR1 and CDR2: WSHSY, SAAADI. Deletions cut 5 bases from V and 6 bases from J, with 14 bases between. The DNA for the CDR3 is TGCGCCAGCAGTAACACCCCGGCGGCCGAGCAGTACTTC. It encodes CASSNTPAAEQYF.

This rearrangement joins TRBV2 to TRBJ1-2; no firm D call. Looked up from germline, CDR1 is SNHLY and CDR2 is FYNNEI. V shed 0 bases and J shed 12 bases, with 11 bases lying between them. This CDR3 comprises 12 residues. The DNA for the CDR3 is TGTGCCAGCAGTGAAGCGGGCGTATTGAACACCTTC. It specifies CASSEAGVLNTF.

The CDR3 region is CASSLSSGFGKTQYF. The DNA of the CDR3 is TGTGCCAGCAGTTTATCTTCCGGGTTCGGCAAGACCCAGTACTTC. V and J are TRBV27 and TRBJ2-5, with D hard to call. This CDR3 is 15 amino acids long. Per the germline V gene, CDR1 is MNHEY and CDR2 is SMNVEV (reference sequence). V shed 0 bases and J shed 6 bases, with 14 bases lying between them.

The chain links TRBV28 to TRBJ1-3; 7 bases fit TRBD1. The CDR3 consists of 16 residues. Germline CDR1 and CDR2: MDHEN and SYDVKM. V gave up 2 bases and J gave up 0 bases; unmatched junction bases: 4. The CDR3: CASSLVGTVSGNTIYF. The CDR3 nucleotides read TGTGCCAGCAGTTTAGTAGGGACAGTCTCTGGAAACACCATATATTTT.

Only one count was recorded for this clone. This chain links TRBV18 with TRBJ2-7, with TRBD1 matching 9 bases. Trimming at V came to 1 base and at J to 3 bases, leaving 1 base not matched to a gene. CDR1 is KGHSH, CDR2 LQKENI, per germline. The CDR3 totals 14 residues. Written as DNA, the CDR3 is TGTGCCAGCTCACCACTGGGACAGGGCTACGAGCAGTACTTC. Protein: CASSPLGQGYEQYF.

This clone occurred once. The V gene is TRBV11-2, the J gene TRBJ2-7, with 11 positions matching TRBD2. The junction had 2 bases not matched to a gene; V was cut back by 2 bases and J by 2 bases. The germline CDR1 and CDR2 sequences are SGHAT and FQNNGV. CDR3 size: 15 residues. CDR3 region: CASSLRLAGPYEQYF. For the CDR3, the DNA is TGTGCCAGCAGCTTAAGACTAGCGGGGCCCTACGAGCAGTACTTC. Full variable domain (missing parts from reference TRBV11-2 and TRBJ2-7): EAGVAQSPRYKIIEKRQSVAFWCNPISGHATLYWYQQILGQGPKLLIQFQNNGVVDDSQLPKDRFSAERLKGVDSTLKIQPAKLEDSAVYLCASSLRLAGPYEQYFGPGTRLTVT.

The gene calls are TRBV29-1 and TRBJ2-5; perhaps TRBD1 as D (6 bases). V was clipped by 2 bases and J by 3 bases, with 7 bases between them. The germline V gene has CDR1 SQVTM and CDR2 ANQGSEA. CDR3 length equals 12 residues. This chain's CDR3 is CSVEPGEETQYF. Here the CDR3 DNA reads TGCAGCGTTGAACCAGGGGAAGAGACCCAGTACTTC.

V usage is TRBV5-4 and J usage is TRBJ2-3; D might be TRBD1 (5 bases). There are 18 residues in the CDR3. Trimming shortened V by 3 bases and J by 2 bases, and 22 bases separated the two germline ends. Germline V gives CDR1 SGHNT, CDR2 YYREEE (reference sequence). CDR3 loop: CASSSPRSRGYYTDTQYF. CDR3 nucleotides: TGTGCCAGCAGCTCACCCCGGTCAAGGGGATACTACACAGATACGCAGTATTTT.

The J gene is TRBJ1-5, the V gene TRBV5-5; D remains unclear. CDR3 length: 16 amino acids. V gave up 0 bases and J gave up 0 bases, with 10 bases separating them. CDR1 SGHKS and CDR2 YYEKEE come from the germline V gene (reference sequence). The CDR3 loop reads CASSLGSGYSNQPQHF. Here the CDR3 DNA reads TGTGCCAGCAGCTTGGGGTCCGGTTATAGCAATCAGCCCCAGCATTTT.

This rearrangement joins TRBV5-1 to TRBJ2-5, with TRBD2 matching over 10 bases. The trim removed 4 bases at V and 6 bases at J, leaving 6 bases unmatched. Germline lookup yields CDR1 SGHRS and CDR2 YFSETQ. The CDR3 has 14 amino acids. This CDR3 reads CASSEAGGPKTQYF. The CDR3 DNA reads TGCGCCAGCAGCGAAGCGGGGGGGCCGAAGACCCAGTACTTC.

The rearrangement uses TRBV7-9 and TRBJ1-1, with unresolved D. The CDR3 loop spans 15 amino acids. V was clipped by 3 bases and J by 0 bases, with 11 bases between them. The germline V gene has CDR1 SEHNR and CDR2 FQNEAQ (reference sequence). CDR3 coding DNA: TGTGCCAGCAGCTTCGGGTTATTGATGAACACTGAAGCTTTCTTT. Translation gives CASSFGLLMNTEAFF. The variable domain in full, completed from reference TRBV7-9 and TRBJ1-1, reads DTGVSQNPRHKITKRGQNVTFRCDPISEHNRLYWYRQTLGQGPEFLTYFQNEAQLEKSRLLSDRFSAERPKGSFSTLEIQRTEQGDSAMYLCASSFGLLMNTEAFFGQGTRLTVV.

The V and J genes are TRBV18 and TRBJ2-5; perhaps TRBD1 as D (6 bases). The CDR3 is 14 residues long. Trimming shortened V by 3 bases and J by 4 bases, and 12 bases separated the two germline ends. In germline, CDR1 is KGHSH, CDR2 LQKENI. The chain's CDR3 is CASSPGTGTETQYF. The CDR3 coding sequence is TGTGCCAGCTCACCGGGTACAGGGACAGAGACCCAGTACTTC.

Written as DNA, the CDR3 is TGCAGCGCCGCGACAGGGGGTCTTCGAAAGTTCTTC. Amino acids: CSAATGGLRKFF. The chain recombines TRBV29-1 with TRBJ2-1; TRBD1 agrees at 9 bases. V dropped 7 bases and J dropped 14; count of bases not matched to a gene: 12. The CDR3 has 12 residues. The germline gives CDR1 SQVTM, CDR2 ANQGSEA.

The rearrangement uses TRBV19 and TRBJ1-6, with 10 bases identical to TRBD1. The CDR3 consists of 14 residues. CDR1 and CDR2 (germline): LNHDA, SQIVND (reference sequence). Trimming took 9 bases from V and 10 from J; bases not matched to a gene: 9. The DNA of the CDR3 is TGTGCCAGCGGCCGGGACAGGGGATACTCACCCCTCCACTTT. The encoded protein is CASGRDRGYSPLHF.

The chain combines TRBV4-1 with TRBJ1-5; tentatively, D is TRBD1 (5 bases). The V gene's germline CDR1 is MGHRA and CDR2 YSYEKL. Trimming left V 0 bases short and J 6 bases short, with 9 bases between. The CDR3 consists of 14 residues. The CDR3 here is CASSQDRVGQPQHF. CDR3 DNA sequence: TGCGCCAGCAGCCAAGACAGGGTCGGTCAGCCCCAGCATTTT.

The V gene is TRBV5-5, the J gene TRBJ1-3, with a weak D call TRBD1 (6 bases). Per the germline V gene, CDR1 is SGHKS and CDR2 is YYEKEE (reference sequence). The CDR3 runs to 14 residues. Trimming stripped 0 bases from V and 10 bases from J, with 14 bases between. The CDR3 region has the DNA TGTGCCAGCAGCTTGGGGGCAGGGGAGAGGACCATATATTTT. Residues: CASSLGAGERTIYF.

V gene TRBV2 combines with J gene TRBJ1-2; 9 bases are shared with TRBD1. CDR1 is SNHLY, CDR2 FYNNEI, per germline. This CDR3 spans 12 amino acids. Trimming took 6 bases from V and 8 from J; bases not matched to a gene: 4. CDR3 amino acids: CASRGDRVGYTF. CDR3 bases: TGTGCCAGCAGGGGGGACAGGGTCGGCTACACCTTC.

The chain has TRBV29-1 and TRBJ2-1, with D perhaps matching TRBD2 (7 bases). CDR1 and CDR2 from the germline V gene are SQVTM and ANQGSEA. The CDR3 runs 14 residues. With 8 bases removed from V and 5 bases from J, the gap between germline ends came to 19 bases. The CDR3 nucleotides are TGCAGCATTCGGGGGGCAGGGGCCGACAATGAGCAGTTCTTC. Amino acids: CSIRGAGADNEQFF.

The chain uses TRBV19 and TRBJ2-3; maybe TRBD2 (5 bases). Germline V gene sequence: CDR1 LNHDA, CDR2 SQIVND (reference sequence). This CDR3 region has 15 residues. V lost 5 bases and J 0 bases, leaving 12 bases between the germline ends. CDR3 nucleotides: TGTGCCAGTAGTCTCGAAGCGGCTAGCACAGATACGCAGTATTTT. Encoded protein: CASSLEAASTDTQYF.

This sequence joins TRBV11-2 and TRBJ1-3, with D hard to call. Germline V CDR1 and CDR2: SGHAT, FQNNGV. The CDR3 has 14 amino acids. Trimming removed 5 bases at V and 4 bases at J, with 12 bases between. The CDR3 nucleotides are TGTGCCAGCAGCCAGCGCTCACGAGGAAACACCATATATTTT. Protein product: CASSQRSRGNTIYF.

The chain combines TRBV3-1 (or the pseudogene TRBV3-2) with TRBJ2-7; D uncertain. Germline V gene data show CDR1 as LGHDT and CDR2 as YNNKEL (reference sequence). This CDR3 has 15 amino acids. Trimming took 1 base from V and 2 from J, leaving 12 bases between them. This chain's CDR3 is CASSQGVRSTYEQYF. DNA of the CDR3: TGTGCCAGCAGCCAAGGAGTCAGGTCGACCTACGAGCAGTACTTC.

The chain carries TRBV4-3 and TRBJ2-5, with 10 bases lining up with TRBD1. There are 15 residues in the CDR3. From germline, CDR1 is LGHNA and CDR2 YSLEER. V shed 4 bases, J shed 4 bases, and the junction held 6 bases outside the gene matches. CDR3 bases: TGCGCCAGCAGCCCCGAATGGACAGGGGGAGAGACCCAGTACTTC. This gives the protein CASSPEWTGGETQYF.

The rearrangement uses TRBV2 and TRBJ2-7, with D possibly being TRBD2 (6 bases). The germline V gene encodes CDR1 SNHLY and CDR2 FYNNEI. The CDR3 loop spans 12 amino acids. V lost 4 bases, J lost 6 bases, and 10 bases lay in between. The CDR3 region has the DNA TGTGCCAGCAGTGGGGAGGTTTTCGAGCAGTACTTC. Amino acids: CASSGEVFEQYF. Full variable domain (remainder filled in from reference TRBV2 and TRBJ2-7): EPEVTQTPSHQVTQMGQEVILRCVPISNHLYFYWYRQILGQKVEFLVSFYNNEISEKSEIFDDQFSVERPDGSNFTLKIRSTKLEDSAMYFCASSGEVFEQYFGPGTRLTVT.

This clone was detected only once. The chain joins TRBV4-1 to TRBJ1-2; 9 bases map to TRBD1. The CDR3 totals 16 residues. J was trimmed by 1 base and V by 3 bases; bases with no gene match: 6. Germline CDR1 and CDR2: MGHRA and YSYEKL. In DNA, the CDR3 is TGCGCCAGCAGCCAGCAACAGGGGGCTATTAACTATGGCTACACCTTC. Encoded protein: CASSQQQGAINYGYTF.

V usage is TRBV15 and J usage is TRBJ2-7, with 8 bases aligning to TRBD1. There are 13 residues in the CDR3. The V and J ends lost 1 base and 9 bases, in that order; junction bases with no gene match: 5. The germline V gene has CDR1 LNHNV and CDR2 YYDKDF (reference sequence). The DNA of the CDR3 is TGTGCCACCAGCAGAGGGACAGGGTTTGGGCAGTACTTC. Translated, it gives CATSRGTGFGQYF. Variable domain in full (rest from reference TRBV15 and TRBJ2-7): DAMVIQNPRYQVTQFGKPVTLSCSQTLNHNVMYWYQQKSSQAPKLLFHYYDKDFNNEADTPDNFQSRRPNTSFCFLDIRSPGLGDTAMYLCATSRGTGFGQYFGPGTRLTVT.

The chain couples TRBV7-6 to TRBJ2-7; 8 positions agree with TRBD1. This CDR3 is built from 17 residues. Trimming cost V 5 bases and J 1 base; bases outside gene matches: 13. Germline CDR1 and CDR2: SGHVS and FNYEAQ. The CDR3 is CASSPNPTGALSYEQYF. CDR3 nucleotide sequence: TGTGCCAGCAGCCCCAATCCGACAGGGGCTCTTTCCTACGAGCAGTACTTC.

The chain recombines TRBV7-3 with TRBJ1-1; 7 bases agree with TRBD1. This CDR3 comprises 13 residues. The V gene end was trimmed by 4 bases and the J gene end by 5 bases; junction bases not matched to a gene: 4. CDR1 and CDR2 (germline): SGHTA, FQGTGA. The CDR3 loop reads CASSSDRETEAFF. The CDR3 coding sequence is TGTGCCAGCAGCTCTGACAGGGAAACTGAAGCTTTCTTT.